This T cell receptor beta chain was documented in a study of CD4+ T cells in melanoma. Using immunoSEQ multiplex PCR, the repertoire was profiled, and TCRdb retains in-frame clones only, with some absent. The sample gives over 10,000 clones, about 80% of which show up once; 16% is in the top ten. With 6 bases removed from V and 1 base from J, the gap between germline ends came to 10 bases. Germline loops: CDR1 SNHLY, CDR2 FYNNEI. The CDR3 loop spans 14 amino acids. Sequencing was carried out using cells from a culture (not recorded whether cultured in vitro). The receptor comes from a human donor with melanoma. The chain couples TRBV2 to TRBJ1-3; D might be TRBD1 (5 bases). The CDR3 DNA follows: TGTGCCAGCAGGCCCAGGGTTTCTGGAAACACCATATATTTT. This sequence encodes CASRPRVSGNTIYF.